Listed below are T cell receptor beta chains from one sample, sequenced in a study of blood T cell repertoires in COVID-19. The repertoire was sequenced with immunoSEQ multiplex PCR; TCRdb's copy has only in-frame clones and lacks some. The table lists roughly 200,000 clones, around 80% of them singletons. Material for sequencing was peripheral blood. All receptors derive from a woman older than 75 with active or convalescent COVID-19. The CDR3 runs from the conserved cysteine through the conserved F or W. Each record gives: CDR3 DNA, CDR3 protein, V gene, clone size, J gene, CDR3 length, D gene. D genes are given only for firm matches. Some rows mark clone size as missing; the rest say once, few, many or name a class of expanded clone.

TGTGCCAGCAGTGAGGAACAGGGGGACAATCAGCCCCAGCATTTT	CASSEEQGDNQPQHF	TRBV6-1	NA	TRBJ1-5	15	TRBD1
TGTGCCAGCTCACCCGTAGCCGGGACATCCTATGGTAGTATCTACGAGCAGTACTTC	CASSPVAGTSYGSIYEQYF	TRBV18	NA	TRBJ2-7	19	NA
TGTGCCAGCAGTCCCCGACAGGGACCCTACGAGCAGTACTTC	CASSPRQGPYEQYF	TRBV27	NA	TRBJ2-7	14	TRBD1
TGCGCCAGCAGCCAAGGAATTCGGGGAGGTCAGCCCCAGCATTTT	CASSQGIRGGQPQHF	TRBV4-3	NA	TRBJ1-5	15	NA
TGTGCCAGCAGCCCCGACAGGGACACTGAAGCTTTCTTT	CASSPDRDTEAFF	TRBV7-2	NA	TRBJ1-1	13	TRBD1
TGTGCCAGCACCACTCGGCGGTTAGCGGGGGCGCAGGGCGAGACCCAGTACTTC	CASTTRRLAGAQGETQYF	TRBV2	many	TRBJ2-5	18	TRBD2
TGCGCCAGCAGCCCGGATCCGGGACAGGACTCCTATGGCTACACCTTC	CASSPDPGQDSYGYTF	TRBV4-1	NA	TRBJ1-2	16	TRBD1
TGTGCCAGCAGGCGGCTAGCGGGGGGGAACCAAGAGACCCAGTACTTC	CASRRLAGGNQETQYF	TRBV2	NA	TRBJ2-5	16	TRBD2
TGTGCCAGTAGGAGCAGGGTGGCCGGAAACACCATATATTTT	CASRSRVAGNTIYF	TRBV19	NA	TRBJ1-3	14	NA
TGTGCCACCAGCAGATCCGGTCCCCGGGAGACCCAGTACTTC	CATSRSGPRETQYF	TRBV15	NA	TRBJ2-5	14	NA
TGTGCCAGCAGCCAAGGCCCGGGACTAGCGGGGCGGCATGAGCAGTTCTTC	CASSQGPGLAGRHEQFF	TRBV3-1/TRBV3-2	NA	TRBJ2-1	17	TRBD2
TGTGCCAGTTGCCGCGTACAGGGGAGAATTAATGAAAAACTGTTTTTT	CASCRVQGRINEKLFF	TRBV28	NA	TRBJ1-4	16	TRBD1
TGCAGCGTTGAGCGGACTAGCTCAGATACGCAGTATTTT	CSVERTSSDTQYF	TRBV29-1	NA	TRBJ2-3	13	TRBD2
TGTGCCAGCAGCCTCCGACAGATTTCCACCGGGGAGCTGTTTTTT	CASSLRQISTGELFF	TRBV3-1/TRBV3-2	once	TRBJ2-2	15	NA
TGTGCCAGCAGCCAGGACGCTCCCGGGACTAGTAATGAAAAACTGTTTTTT	CASSQDAPGTSNEKLFF	TRBV4-2	NA	TRBJ1-4	17	NA
TGTGCCAGCAGCATCGGACAGGGTTGGGCCTACAATGAGCAGTTCTTC	CASSIGQGWAYNEQFF	TRBV5-6	NA	TRBJ2-1	16	TRBD1
TGTGCCAGCAGCTTAGGCGGGAGGGCGGACACCGGGGAGCTGTTTTTT	CASSLGGRADTGELFF	TRBV5-6	few	TRBJ2-2	16	TRBD2
TGCGCCAGCAGTCAAACCCCAGGGGCGATTGAAGCTTTCTTT	CASSQTPGAIEAFF	TRBV5-1	NA	TRBJ1-1	14	NA
TGTGCCAGCTCACCAGAGCTCCCCCCCGAGCAGTACTTC	CASSPELPPEQYF	TRBV18	NA	TRBJ2-7	13	NA
TGTGCCAGCAGCTTTAGCGGGGGGTTTACAGATACGCAGTATTTT	CASSFSGGFTDTQYF	TRBV5-8	NA	TRBJ2-3	15	TRBD2
TGTGCCAGCAGTTTCGTTAGCACAGATACGCAGTATTTT	CASSFVSTDTQYF	TRBV27	NA	TRBJ2-3	13	NA
TGTGCCACCAGCAGACTCCTCGTGGGAGGTCAGCCCCAGCATTTT	CATSRLLVGGQPQHF	TRBV15	NA	TRBJ1-5	15	NA
TGTGCCAGTAGTAAACCCCGACTCGGCTATAATGAAAAACTGTTTTTT	CASSKPRLGYNEKLFF	TRBV19	once	TRBJ1-4	16	NA
TGTGCCAGCAGTTACCCAACAGGGGGGAACTATGGCTACACCTTC	CASSYPTGGNYGYTF	TRBV6-5	NA	TRBJ1-2	15	TRBD1
TGTGCCAGCAGCCCCCTCCTCGGGGGTTGGGAGCAGTTCTTC	CASSPLLGGWEQFF	TRBV3-1/TRBV3-2	NA	TRBJ2-1	14	NA
TGCGCCAGCAGCCAACAGGGGGGCTATGGCTACACCTTC	CASSQQGGYGYTF	TRBV4-3	once	TRBJ1-2	13	TRBD1
TGTGCCAGCAGCCCGCGGGACCCCACAGATACGCAGTATTTT	CASSPRDPTDTQYF	TRBV7-9	NA	TRBJ2-3	14	NA
TGTGCCAGCAGCCTATGGGGGGGCTCCTATAATTCACCCCTCCACTTT	CASSLWGGSYNSPLHF	TRBV5-6	NA	TRBJ1-6	16	NA
TGTGCCAGCAGCCGGACTAGGAGTCAGGAGACCCAGTACTTC	CASSRTRSQETQYF	TRBV5-8	NA	TRBJ2-5	14	TRBD2
TGTGCCAGCAGTCCGCTTCGGGCGGGGGGGCCTACAGATACGCAGTATTTT	CASSPLRAGGPTDTQYF	TRBV28	once	TRBJ2-3	17	TRBD2
TGCGCCAGCAGCTTGGCAAGGAGGGGTGGCGAGCAGTACTTC	CASSLARRGGEQYF	TRBV5-1	NA	TRBJ2-7	14	NA
TGTGCCAGCAGCAAAATCCGGGGGGGTTTCACTGAAGCTTTCTTT	CASSKIRGGFTEAFF	TRBV11-1	NA	TRBJ1-1	15	NA
TGTGCCAGCAGCACTGTGGACTATGCTTTCTTT	CASSTVDYAFF	TRBV6-5	NA	TRBJ1-1	11	NA
TGTGCCAGCAGTTTATTGGGGGGTAGTGGCGAGCAGTACTTC	CASSLLGGSGEQYF	TRBV27	few	TRBJ2-7	14	NA
TGTGCCAGCAGCTTTCTCGATGAAAAACTGTTTTTT	CASSFLDEKLFF	TRBV7-6	NA	TRBJ1-4	12	NA
TGTGCCAGCAGCGAGCTGACAGGGAGAGGATCACCCCTCCACTTT	CASSELTGRGSPLHF	TRBV7-8	NA	TRBJ1-6	15	TRBD1
TGTGCCAGCAGTTACCAGGACTCTGGAAACACCATATATTTT	CASSYQDSGNTIYF	TRBV6-6	NA	TRBJ1-3	14	NA
TGCGCCAGCAGTGATGACAGGCGATCCTACGAGCAGTACTTC	CASSDDRRSYEQYF	TRBV10-2	once	TRBJ2-7	14	NA
TGTGCCAGCAGGTTGAGACCCCAGGGGAATTACGAGCAGTACTTC	CASRLRPQGNYEQYF	TRBV5-4	once	TRBJ2-7	15	NA
TGTGCCAGCATCAGATCCCGGGGGATGAACACTGAAGCTTTCTTT	CASIRSRGMNTEAFF	TRBV6-5	NA	TRBJ1-1	15	NA
TGTGCCAGTAGTATCCGGCACAGGACAAGCTCCTATAATTCACCCCTCCACTTT	CASSIRHRTSSYNSPLHF	TRBV19	NA	TRBJ1-6	18	NA
TGTGCCAGCAACGGACAGGGATCGGATGAAAAACTGTTTTTT	CASNGQGSDEKLFF	TRBV28	once	TRBJ1-4	14	TRBD1
TGTGCCAGCAGTTTCCAACTGGGACAGGGAGGGGCCGGGGAGCTGTTTTTT	CASSFQLGQGGAGELFF	TRBV6-2/TRBV6-3	NA	TRBJ2-2	17	TRBD1
TGTGCCAGCAGTTCAAAAGGCCTAGCGGGCTACGAGCAGTACTTC	CASSSKGLAGYEQYF	TRBV27	NA	TRBJ2-7	15	TRBD2
TGTGCCAGCAGCTTAGGCGGCCTGAACACTGAAGCTTTCTTT	CASSLGGLNTEAFF	TRBV7-2	NA	TRBJ1-1	14	NA
TGTGCCAGCAGCGTAGGAGGCAGCCACCGTGAAAAACTGTTTTTT	CASSVGGSHREKLFF	TRBV9	NA	TRBJ1-4	15	NA
TGTGCCACCAGCAGAGATACTAGCGGGGATAATGAGCAGTTCTTC	CATSRDTSGDNEQFF	TRBV15	NA	TRBJ2-1	15	TRBD2
TGTGCCAGCAAGTCCTTACGTTCGGGTTTCTACGAGCAGTACTTC	CASKSLRSGFYEQYF	TRBV5-6	NA	TRBJ2-7	15	NA
TGTGCCAGCAGCCTTATTGCCACAGAAAAGGGCTACACCTTC	CASSLIATEKGYTF	TRBV3-1/TRBV3-2	NA	TRBJ1-2	14	NA
TGTGCCAGCAGCTTAGACCGGGGGAGTACTTACGAGCAGTACTTC	CASSLDRGSTYEQYF	TRBV7-2	NA	TRBJ2-7	15	NA
TGCGCCAGCAGCCAGGTAGGCGGGCGCTGGGGCTACACCTTC	CASSQVGGRWGYTF	TRBV4-1	NA	TRBJ1-2	14	NA
TGTGCCAGCAGCTTAGTGGCGGCGGGCACCGGGGAGCTGTTTTTT	CASSLVAAGTGELFF	TRBV7-2	NA	TRBJ2-2	15	NA